This TCR beta chain was sequenced in a study of cytomegalovirus exposure and HLA in healthy donors. The germline gives CDR1 SNHLY, CDR2 FYNNEI. This CDR3 is built from 13 residues. V was clipped by 7 bases and J by 2 bases, with 11 bases between them. This clone appeared a few times. Method: immunoSEQ multiplex PCR; TCRdb's copy keeps in-frame clones and lacks some. This table has 150,000 or so clones, approximately 81% appearing once. The sequenced material came from PBMCs. This sequence joins TRBV2 and TRBJ1-1; D unresolved. This TCR came from a man aged 30 to 45 in good health and CMV-seropositive. The CDR3: CASILQENTEAFF. The CDR3 nucleotides read TGTGCCAGCATTTTACAAGAAAACACTGAAGCTTTCTTT.